The sequence of this T cell receptor beta chain was determined in a study of cytomegalovirus exposure and HLA in healthy donors. Study-wide results and caveats: Analysis was carried out at a later point, and it linked a missense DCLRE1C variant to TCR beta V- and J-gene trimming.

The study ran its PCR with 60 Vbeta and 13 Jbeta primers. In the source study's methods: Later, an analysis found some 80 million unique TCR beta chains, and roughly 9.9 million of these were shared. Libraries were prepared by immunoSEQ multiplex PCR; TCRdb keeps only in-frame clonotypes and omits some of them. V and J calls plus clone size are reproduced from that table; the DNA served to infer D and trimming. The sample yields about 150,000 clones, 60% to 85% seen once. Concerning this clone: The antigen remains undetermined. One end of the junction is discordant with germline, which a read error may explain.

The CDR3 spans 15 residues. Germline V gives CDR1 SEHNR, CDR2 FQNEAQ (reference sequence). This receptor was taken from a man over 45 in good health and CMV-seropositive. The J gene is TRBJ2-7, the V gene TRBV7-9; perhaps TRBD2 as D (5 bases). Sequencing input: PBMCs. CDR3 in DNA: TGTTCCAGCAGCCCCCCAGGAGGAACAACCTACGAGCAGTACTTC. This codes for CSSSPPGGTTYEQYF.